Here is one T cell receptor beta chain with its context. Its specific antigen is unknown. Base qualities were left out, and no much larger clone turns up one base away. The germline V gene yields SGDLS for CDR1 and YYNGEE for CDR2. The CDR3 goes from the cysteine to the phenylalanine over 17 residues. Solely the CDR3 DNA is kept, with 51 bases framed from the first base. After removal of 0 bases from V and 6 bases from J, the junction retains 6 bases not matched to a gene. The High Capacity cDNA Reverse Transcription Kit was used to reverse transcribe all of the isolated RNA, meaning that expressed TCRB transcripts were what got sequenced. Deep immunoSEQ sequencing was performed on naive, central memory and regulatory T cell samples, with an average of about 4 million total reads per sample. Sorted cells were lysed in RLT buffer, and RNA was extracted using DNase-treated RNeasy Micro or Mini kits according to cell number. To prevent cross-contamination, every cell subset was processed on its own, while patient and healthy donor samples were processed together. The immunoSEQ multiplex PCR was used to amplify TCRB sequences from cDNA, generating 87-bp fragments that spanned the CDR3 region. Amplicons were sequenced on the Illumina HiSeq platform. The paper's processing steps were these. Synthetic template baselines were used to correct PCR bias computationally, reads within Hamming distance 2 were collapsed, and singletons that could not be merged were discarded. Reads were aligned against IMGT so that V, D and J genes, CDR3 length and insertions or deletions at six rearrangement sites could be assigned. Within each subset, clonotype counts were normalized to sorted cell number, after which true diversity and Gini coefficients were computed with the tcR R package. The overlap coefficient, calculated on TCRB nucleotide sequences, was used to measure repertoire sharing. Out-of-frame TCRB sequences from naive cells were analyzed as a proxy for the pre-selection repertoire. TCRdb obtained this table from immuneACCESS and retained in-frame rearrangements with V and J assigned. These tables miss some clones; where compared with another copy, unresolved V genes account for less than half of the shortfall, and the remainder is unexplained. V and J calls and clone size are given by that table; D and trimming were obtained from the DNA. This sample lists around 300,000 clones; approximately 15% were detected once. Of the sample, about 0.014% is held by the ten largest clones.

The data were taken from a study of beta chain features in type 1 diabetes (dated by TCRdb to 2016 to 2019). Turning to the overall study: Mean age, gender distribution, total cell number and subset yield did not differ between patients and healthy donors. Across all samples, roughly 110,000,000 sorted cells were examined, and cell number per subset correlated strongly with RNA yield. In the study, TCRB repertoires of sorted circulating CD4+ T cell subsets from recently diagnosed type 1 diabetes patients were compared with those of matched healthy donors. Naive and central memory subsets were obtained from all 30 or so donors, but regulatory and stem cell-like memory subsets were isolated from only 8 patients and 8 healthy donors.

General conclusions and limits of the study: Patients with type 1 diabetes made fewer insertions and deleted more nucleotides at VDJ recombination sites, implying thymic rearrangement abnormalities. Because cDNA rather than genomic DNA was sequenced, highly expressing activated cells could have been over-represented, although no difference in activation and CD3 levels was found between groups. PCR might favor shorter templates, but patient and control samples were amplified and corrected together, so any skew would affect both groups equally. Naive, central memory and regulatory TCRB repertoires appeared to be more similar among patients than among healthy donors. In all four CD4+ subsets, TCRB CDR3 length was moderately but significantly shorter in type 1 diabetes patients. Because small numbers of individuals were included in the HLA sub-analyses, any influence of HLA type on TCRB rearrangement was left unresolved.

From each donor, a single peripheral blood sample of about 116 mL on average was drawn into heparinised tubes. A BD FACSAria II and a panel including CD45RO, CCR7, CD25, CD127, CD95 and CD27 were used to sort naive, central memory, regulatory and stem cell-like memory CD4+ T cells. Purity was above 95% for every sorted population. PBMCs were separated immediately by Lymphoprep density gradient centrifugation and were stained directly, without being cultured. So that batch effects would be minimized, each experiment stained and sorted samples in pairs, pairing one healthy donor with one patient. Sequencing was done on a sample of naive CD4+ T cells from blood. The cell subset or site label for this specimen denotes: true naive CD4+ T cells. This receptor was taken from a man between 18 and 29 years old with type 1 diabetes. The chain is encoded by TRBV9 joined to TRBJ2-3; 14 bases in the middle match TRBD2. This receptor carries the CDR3 CASSVAGTSGSRDTQYF. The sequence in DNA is TGTGCCAGCAGCGTAGCAGGGACTAGCGGGAGTAGGGATACGCAGTATTTT.